This TCR beta chain was obtained from a study of cytomegalovirus exposure and HLA in healthy donors. On the study more broadly: Out of about 180 million T cells, an earlier analysis found 117 million unique TCR beta sequences in total. HLA-typed donors were the source of approximately 80 million unique TCRs held in an early data release. Overall study results and limits: Equally common other TCR beta chains were less clonally expanded than HLA-associated ones, a later analysis found. Reportedly, fewer N-insertions than the approximately 700-donor mean appeared in an Asian-associated ancestry cluster in a later analysis.

PCR employed 60 Vbeta and 13 Jbeta primers. Repertoires were generated with immunoSEQ multiplex PCR, while TCRdb's copy carries only in-frame clones and drops some. The sample carries 160,000 or so clones, around three quarters recorded once. To note about this clone: Its target is unknown.

After removal of 2 bases from V and 1 base from J, the junction contained 1 base not matched to a gene. Germline loops: CDR1 LNHDA, CDR2 SQIVND (reference sequence). The CDR3 totals 14 residues. Sequencing was carried out using PBMCs. The chain employs TRBV19 and TRBJ2-7, with 8 bases matching TRBD2. The sequence was obtained from a man between 40 and 49 years old in good health and CMV-seronegative. The CDR3 loop is CASSITSGSYEQYF. The DNA for the CDR3 is TGTGCCAGTAGTATAACTAGCGGATCCTACGAGCAGTACTTC.